These 19 T cell receptor beta chains share one sample of origin, sequenced in a study of human T cells and chemical hapten exposure. Time point specified: patch test 3, about 24 weeks after DPC sensitization. Treatment denoted: therapeutic diphenylcyclopropenone sensitization with weekly scalp DPC. Whole blood that had not been fractionated was the source of extracted total RNA. TCRdb passed the RACE reads through MiXCR, listing each CDR3 protein once. This sample yields about 39,000 distinct CDR3 sequences, of which roughly 13% are seen a single time; 2.3% belongs to the top ten. Sequenced here: whole blood, sampled in connection with sensitization to the hapten diphenylcyclopropenone (DPC). The source is a woman aged 40-49 years with alopecia areata. Some clones in this sample may be carry-over from other donors' samples.

This clonotype was seen more than once but under ten times. This chain joins TRBV29-1 and TRBJ1-4, with 10 bases identical to TRBD1. CDR1 is SQVTM, CDR2 ANQGSEA, per germline. The trim removed 7 bases at V and 6 bases at J, leaving 2 bases unmatched. The CDR3 is 12 residues long. The CDR3 sequence is CSAGTGDEKLFF. DNA for the CDR3: TGCAGCGCCGGGACAGGGGATGAAAAACTGTTTTTT. Drawing the rest from reference TRBV29-1 and TRBJ1-4, the complete variable domain is SAVISQKPSRDICQRGTSLTIQCQVDSQVTMMFWYRQQPGQSLTLIATANQGSEATYESGFVIDKFPISRPNLTFSTLTVSNMSPEDSSIYLCSAGTGDEKLFFGSGTQLSVL.

This clonotype has ten or more counts. The V and J genes are TRBV20-1 and TRBJ2-3; D might be TRBD1 (6 bases). Germline V gene data show CDR1 as DFQATT and CDR2 as SNEGSKA (reference sequence). CDR3 length: 12 amino acids. V was trimmed by 6 bases and J by 6 bases, leaving 13 bases between them. The CDR3 spells CSAPVGADTQYF. The CDR3 bases are TGCAGTGCACCGGTGGGGGCCGATACGCAGTATTTT.

The chain couples TRBV9 to TRBJ1-5, with 8 bases identical to TRBD1. CDR1 is SGDLS, CDR2 YYNGEE, per germline. The length of the CDR3 is 15 residues. The V gene end was trimmed by 4 bases and the J gene end by 0 bases; junction bases not matched to a gene: 3. The CDR3 region is CASSLTGDSNQPQHF. Here the CDR3 DNA reads TGTGCCAGCAGCCTGACAGGGGATAGCAATCAGCCCCAGCATTTT.

Regarding this clonotype: Sequence at one end of the junction differs from germline and may be a read error. The CDR3 is CVSSPTTSSNQPQHF. The CDR3 DNA follows: TGTGTCAGCAGCCCCACAACTTCTAGCAATCAGCCCCAGCATTTT. V is TRBV16 and J is TRBJ1-5; D remains ambiguous. This CDR3 contains 15 residues. Per germline, CDR1 KGHSY and CDR2 FQNENV.

This clonotype was picked up a small number of times. This sequence joins TRBV4-1 and TRBJ2-2; D may match TRBD1 or TRBD2 (5 bases each). Germline V gene lookup returns CDR1 MGHRA and CDR2 YSYEKL. This CDR3 spans 15 amino acids. The V end lost 1 base, the J end lost 3 bases, and 9 bases lay between the germline ends. The CDR3 reads CASSQAGQHTGELFF. The CDR3 coding sequence is TGCGCCAGCAGCCAAGCGGGGCAGCACACCGGGGAGCTGTTTTTT.

The J gene is TRBJ1-3, the V gene TRBV27; D gene ambiguous. Germline lookup yields CDR1 MNHEY and CDR2 SMNVEV (reference sequence). The CDR3 loop spans 15 amino acids. The V and J ends lost 7 bases and 0 bases respectively, with 13 bases between them. Here the CDR3 reads CASTTEGYSGNTIYF. The DNA for the CDR3 is TGTGCCAGCACCACCGAGGGATACTCTGGAAACACCATATATTTT.

At least ten counts were recorded for this clonotype. The chain carries TRBV5-5 and TRBJ2-3; 7 nucleotides align to TRBD1. Germline V gene sequence: CDR1 SGHKS, CDR2 YYEKEE (reference sequence). V was pared by 4 bases and J by 3 bases, with 8 bases of the junction left unmatched. This CDR3 has 15 amino acids. Here the CDR3 DNA reads TGTGCCAGCAGCCCCACAGGGGTTTCGACAGATACGCAGTATTTT. Encoded protein: CASSPTGVSTDTQYF.

Ten or more counts support this clonotype. The chain combines TRBV9 with TRBJ2-3; 10 nucleotides line up with TRBD2. This CDR3 has 15 amino acids. J lost 4 bases, V lost 4 bases, and 6 bases had no gene match. Germline CDR1 reads SGDLS; CDR2 reads YYNGEE. This chain's CDR3 is CASSPSGRASDTQYF. The DNA for the CDR3 is TGTGCCAGCAGCCCCAGCGGGAGGGCCTCAGATACGCAGTATTTT.

This clonotype was recorded many times. This chain joins TRBV11-2 and TRBJ1-1; D is unclear. CDR3 size: 13 residues. V was shortened by 4 bases and J by 1 base, with 7 bases between the two germline ends. Germline CDR1 and CDR2: SGHAT and FQNNGV. CDR3 in amino acids: CASSSQQNTEAFF. The CDR3 bases are TGTGCCAGCAGCTCGCAGCAGAACACTGAAGCTTTCTTT.

This clonotype was counted at least ten times. V usage is TRBV27 and J usage is TRBJ1-4; a weak D match, TRBD1 (5 bases). V lost 2 bases, J lost 4 bases, and 11 bases lay in between. Looked up from germline, CDR1 is MNHEY and CDR2 is SMNVEV (reference sequence). CDR3 length equals 15 residues. CDR3 residues: CASSLGGYGNEKLFF. DNA of the CDR3: TGTGCCAGCAGTTTAGGGGGGTACGGTAATGAAAAACTGTTTTTT.

The chain uses TRBV29-1 and TRBJ2-2, with no clear D. The length of the CDR3 is 12 residues. Germline V CDR1 and CDR2: SQVTM, ANQGSEA. The germline V and J ends were trimmed by 6 bases and 0 bases, with 5 bases remaining between them. CDR3 DNA: TGCAGCGTGGGTGCGAACACCGGGGAGCTGTTTTTT. It encodes CSVGANTGELFF.

The chain uses TRBV4-2 and TRBJ2-3, with D possibly matching TRBD2 (6 bases). This CDR3 has 14 residues. Germline V gene lookup returns CDR1 LGHNA and CDR2 YNFKEQ. The ends were cut back, 3 bases at V and 4 bases at J, with 11 bases in the middle. The CDR3 protein is CASSQTGAPDTQYF. Here the CDR3 DNA reads TGTGCCAGCAGCCAGACGGGAGCCCCAGATACGCAGTATTTT.

This clonotype was seen ten or more times. This sequence joins TRBV3-1 and TRBJ2-3; D is undetermined. The V end lost 4 bases, the J end lost 2 bases, and 16 bases lay between the germline ends. The CDR3 contains 16 residues. CDR1 is LGHDT, CDR2 YNNKEL, per germline (reference sequence). The CDR3 nucleotides read TGTGCCAGCAGCCTCCGACGTGATTACTACACAGATACGCAGTATTTT. It codes for CASSLRRDYYTDTQYF.

This chain connects TRBV29-1 to TRBJ2-3, with 8 bases fitting TRBD2. J was trimmed by 9 bases and V by 5 bases; bases with no gene match: 16. The CDR3 consists of 15 residues. The germline gives CDR1 SQVTM, CDR2 ANQGSEA. The CDR3 DNA sequence: TGCAGCGTTCTCCCGGGAGGGGGGGGAGATACGACGCAGTATTTT. Translating gives CSVLPGGGGDTTQYF.

This clonotype was counted at least ten times. The chain is built from TRBV18 and TRBJ1-2; D possibly corresponds to TRBD1 (6 bases). CDR1 is KGHSH and CDR2 is LQKENI in the germline V gene. The CDR3 covers 16 residues. V was pared by 3 bases and J by 3 bases, with 17 bases between. Here the CDR3 reads CASSPLGPSGDYGYTF. CDR3 nucleotides: TGTGCCAGCTCACCTCTCGGACCCTCAGGGGACTATGGCTACACCTTC.

This clonotype appeared many times. V usage is TRBV25-1 and J usage is TRBJ2-2; D uncertain. The CDR3 covers 12 residues. CDR1 MGHDK and CDR2 SYGVNS come from the germline V gene. Trimming left V 6 bases short and J 7 bases short, with 9 bases between. For the CDR3, the DNA is TGTGCCAGCAGCCTCACGGACGGGGAGCTGTTTTTT. It is translated as CASSLTDGELFF.

The chain joins TRBV4-3 to TRBJ2-1; TRBD1 agrees at 9 bases. The CDR3 consists of 15 residues. V shed 5 bases, J shed 3 bases, and the junction held 5 bases outside the gene matches. Germline assignment: CDR1 LGHNA and CDR2 YSLEER. CDR3 loop: CASSTGQGNYNEQFF. CDR3 coding DNA: TGCGCCAGCAGCACGGGACAGGGAAACTACAATGAGCAGTTCTTC.

The chain recombines TRBV28 with TRBJ2-1, with D possibly being TRBD1 (6 bases). The CDR3 covers 15 residues. The V and J ends lost 7 bases and 3 bases respectively, with 16 bases between them. Germline CDR1 reads MDHEN; CDR2 reads SYDVKM. The CDR3 sequence: CASIGPGELYNEQFF. The CDR3 DNA reads TGTGCCAGCATAGGGCCAGGGGAGCTCTACAATGAGCAGTTCTTC.

This chain joins TRBV5-1 and TRBJ2-1, with TRBD2 matching over 14 bases. Per the germline V gene, CDR1 is SGHRS and CDR2 is YFSETQ. With V trimmed by 5 bases and J by 1 base, 5 bases remained unmatched. The CDR3 is 17 amino acids. CDR3 sequence (DNA): TGCGCCAGCAGACCCGGGACTAGCGGGAGATCCTACAATGAGCAGTTCTTC. Its translation is CASRPGTSGRSYNEQFF.